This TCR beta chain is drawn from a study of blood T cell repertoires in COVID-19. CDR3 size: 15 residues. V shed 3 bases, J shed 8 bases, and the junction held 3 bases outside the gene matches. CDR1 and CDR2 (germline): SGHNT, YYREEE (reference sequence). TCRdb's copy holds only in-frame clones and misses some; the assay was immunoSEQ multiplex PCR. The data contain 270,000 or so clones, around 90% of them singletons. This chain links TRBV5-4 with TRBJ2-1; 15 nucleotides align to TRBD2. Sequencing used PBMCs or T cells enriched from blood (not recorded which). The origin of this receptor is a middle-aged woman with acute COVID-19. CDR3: CASSWTSGRDYEQFF. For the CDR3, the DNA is TGTGCCAGCAGCTGGACTAGCGGGAGGGACTATGAGCAGTTCTTC.